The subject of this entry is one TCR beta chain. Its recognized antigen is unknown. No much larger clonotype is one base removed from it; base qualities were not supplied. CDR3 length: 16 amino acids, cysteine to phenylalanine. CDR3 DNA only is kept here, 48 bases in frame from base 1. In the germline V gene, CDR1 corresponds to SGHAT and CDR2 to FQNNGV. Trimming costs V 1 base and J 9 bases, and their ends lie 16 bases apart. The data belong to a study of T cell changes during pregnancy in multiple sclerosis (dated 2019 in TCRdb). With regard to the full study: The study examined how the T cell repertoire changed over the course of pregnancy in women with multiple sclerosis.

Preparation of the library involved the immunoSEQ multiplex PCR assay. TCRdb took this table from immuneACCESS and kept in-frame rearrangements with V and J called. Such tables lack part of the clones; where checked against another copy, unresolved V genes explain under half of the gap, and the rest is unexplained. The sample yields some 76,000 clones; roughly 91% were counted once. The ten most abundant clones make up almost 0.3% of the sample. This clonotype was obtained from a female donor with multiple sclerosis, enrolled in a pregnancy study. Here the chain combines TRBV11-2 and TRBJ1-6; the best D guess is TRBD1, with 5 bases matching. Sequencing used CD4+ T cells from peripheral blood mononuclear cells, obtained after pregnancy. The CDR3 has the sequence CASSLGPGNTGSPLHF. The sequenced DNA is TGTGCCAGCAGCTTAGGTCCAGGGAATACCGGTTCACCCCTCCACTTT.